These 32 T cell receptor beta chains were sequenced from one sample in a study of blood T cell repertoires in COVID-19. Some clones are missing from TCRdb's copy, which holds only in-frame ones; the method was immunoSEQ multiplex PCR. Altogether about 81,000 clones are present, 88% being singletons, with the ten largest covering around 7.9%. Sequenced input: peripheral blood. The receptors here all came from a man between 65 and 85 years old with acute or convalescent COVID-19.

This clone was counted a few times. The chain has TRBV12-3 or TRBV12-4 and TRBJ2-1; D call uncertain. This CDR3 contains 12 residues. V lost 1 base to trimming and J lost 12 bases, with 10 bases between them. The CDR3 coding sequence is TGTGCCAGCAGTTTAGTTAGAGGAGCGCAGTTCTTC. This translates into CASSLVRGAQFF.

The gene calls are TRBV5-1 and TRBJ1-1; D is possibly TRBD1 (6 bases). CDR3 length: 15 amino acids. Trimming took 2 bases from V and 3 from J, leaving 14 bases between them. Germline CDR1 is SGHRS and CDR2 is YFSETQ. The CDR3 reads CASSFTGRGDTEAFF. The DNA of the CDR3 is TGCGCCAGCAGCTTCACAGGGAGAGGGGACACTGAAGCTTTCTTT.

V gene TRBV6-5 combines with J gene TRBJ1-4, with D hard to call. This CDR3 contains 15 residues. Germline V gene sequence: CDR1 MNHEY, CDR2 SVGAGI. With 0 bases removed from V and 10 bases from J, the gap between germline ends came to 15 bases. The CDR3 loop reads CASSYSRLSPGKLFF. Written as DNA, the CDR3 is TGTGCCAGCAGTTACTCGCGACTTTCTCCCGGAAAACTGTTTTTT.

This rearrangement joins TRBV4-3 to TRBJ1-6; D perhaps matches TRBD1 (5 bases). The CDR3 totals 13 residues. The V gene lost 8 bases and the J gene lost 7 bases, with 12 bases spanning the gap. Looked up from germline, CDR1 is LGHNA and CDR2 is YSLEER. The CDR3, as DNA: TGCGCCAGCTCGAGACAGAACAATTCACCCCTCCACTTT. Protein: CASSRQNNSPLHF.

This clone is a singleton in its sample. The same CDR3 is also encoded by other DNA sequences in this sample. The chain recombines TRBV19 with TRBJ1-5; 7 bases agree with TRBD1. V lost 6 bases, J lost 6 bases, and 2 bases stayed unmatched. The CDR3 runs 12 residues. The germline V gene encodes CDR1 LNHDA and CDR2 SQIVND (reference sequence). The CDR3 sequence: CASSDRVQPQHF. CDR3 bases: TGTGCCAGTAGCGACAGGGTTCAGCCCCAGCATTTT.

CDR3 sequence reads: CASLSSGRGETNEKLFF. In DNA form, the CDR3 reads TGTGCCAGTCTAAGTTCTGGCAGGGGAGAGACTAATGAAAAACTGTTTTTT. V gene TRBV19 combines with J gene TRBJ1-4, with D maybe TRBD1 (6 bases). This CDR3 is built from 17 residues. Between the trimmed V and J ends, which lost 8 bases and 2 bases, there was a span of 21 bases. In germline, CDR1 is LNHDA, CDR2 SQIVND (reference sequence).

A single count supports this clone. The chain is built from TRBV6-1 and TRBJ1-3; D unclear. V dropped 3 bases and J dropped 0 bases, with 3 bases sitting between them. This CDR3 has 13 residues. Germline V gene data show CDR1 as MNHNS and CDR2 as SASEGT. CDR3 coding DNA: TGTGCCAGCAGTGACCGCTCTGGAAACACCATATATTTT. Amino acid sequence: CASSDRSGNTIYF.

The gene calls are TRBV28 and TRBJ1-2; the D is unclear. Trimming stripped 6 bases from V and 6 bases from J, with 20 bases between. CDR1 is MDHEN, CDR2 SYDVKM, per germline. There are 15 residues in the CDR3. CDR3 region: CASSSSRTVVDGYTF. The CDR3 nucleotides are TGTGCCAGCAGCTCGAGCCGAACAGTTGTCGATGGCTACACCTTC.

The gene calls are TRBV5-1 and TRBJ2-2; 11 bases are a match to TRBD1. CDR3 length equals 16 residues. Trimming at V came to 0 bases and at J to 6 bases, leaving 4 bases not matched to a gene. Germline V lookup: CDR1 SGHRS, CDR2 YFSETQ. The CDR3 sequence: CASSLEGQGGSGELFF. The CDR3 coding sequence is TGCGCCAGCAGCTTGGAGGGACAGGGGGGCTCCGGGGAGCTGTTTTTT.

The chain recombines TRBV3-1 (or the pseudogene TRBV3-2) with TRBJ2-7; 8 bases map to TRBD1. Germline-derived CDR1 and CDR2 are LGHDT and YNNKEL (reference sequence). This CDR3 is 19 amino acids long. Trimming at V came to 5 bases and at J to 3 bases, leaving 21 bases not matched to a gene. The CDR3: CASSYGYPIQGARHYEQYF. The CDR3 DNA reads TGTGCCAGCAGCTACGGATACCCAATCCAGGGGGCGCGACACTACGAGCAGTACTTC.

This rearrangement joins TRBV11-2 to TRBJ2-5; D gene uncertain. The germline CDR1 and CDR2 sequences are SGHAT and FQNNGV. Trimming took off 5 bases at V and 9 bases at J, with 13 bases between the two ends. This CDR3 has 12 amino acids. The DNA for the CDR3 is TGTGCCAGCAGCCGTCTCGGGTCGGCCCAGTACTTC. Amino acids: CASSRLGSAQYF.

CDR3 amino acids: CSVVKDTRTGNTIYF. The CDR3 DNA is TGCAGCGTTGTTAAAGACACGAGAACTGGAAACACCATATATTTT. The chain uses TRBV29-1 and TRBJ1-3; no firm D call. This CDR3 comprises 15 residues. V was cut by 4 bases and J by 2 bases, with 15 bases left in between. Germline V gene sequence: CDR1 SQVTM, CDR2 ANQGSEA. Drawing the rest from reference TRBV29-1 and TRBJ1-3, the complete variable domain is SAVISQKPSRDICQRGTSLTIQCQVDSQVTMMFWYRQQPGQSLTLIATANQGSEATYESGFVIDKFPISRPNLTFSTLTVSNMSPEDSSIYLCSVVKDTRTGNTIYFGEGSWLTVV.

The V call is TRBV6-2 or TRBV6-3, the J call TRBJ1-6; the match to TRBD1 covers 7 bases. Trimming took 4 bases from V and 8 from J; bases not matched to a gene: 2. Germline V gene data show CDR1 as MNHEY and CDR2 as SVGEGT. The CDR3 has 13 residues. Here the CDR3 reads CASSWDRHSPLHF. The CDR3 region has the DNA TGTGCCAGCAGTTGGGACAGACATTCACCCCTCCACTTT.

The CDR3 sequence: CASSVVTGGDYGYTF. CDR3 nucleotides: TGTGCCAGCAGCGTAGTGACAGGGGGGGACTATGGCTACACCTTC. The chain has TRBV9 and TRBJ1-2; 9 bases align to TRBD1. In germline, CDR1 is SGDLS, CDR2 YYNGEE. The CDR3 loop spans 15 amino acids. V lost 0 bases, J lost 3 bases, and 3 bases stayed unmatched.

This chain uses TRBV10-3 with TRBJ2-7; 9 nucleotides line up with TRBD1. This CDR3 is 16 amino acids long. The trim removed 6 bases at V and 3 bases at J, leaving 12 bases unmatched. From germline, CDR1 is ENHRY and CDR2 SYGVKD. CDR3 residues: CAISPSPGQGDYEQYF. The CDR3 DNA reads as TGTGCCATCAGCCCCTCCCCGGGACAGGGTGACTACGAGCAGTACTTC.

This chain uses TRBV2 with TRBJ2-3, with D possibly TRBD1 on 5 matching bases. In germline, CDR1 is SNHLY, CDR2 FYNNEI. V was pared by 8 bases and J by 3 bases, with 18 bases between. CDR3 length: 15 amino acids. The CDR3 bases are TGTGCCAGCTCCCCCTCAGGGAAAGGGACAGATACGCAGTATTTT. Its protein product is CASSPSGKGTDTQYF.

V is TRBV5-8 and J is TRBJ2-1, with 16 bases that match TRBD2. With V trimmed by 0 bases and J by 15 bases, 6 bases remained unmatched. The CDR3 spans 15 residues. CDR1 SGHTS and CDR2 YDEGEE come from the germline V gene. The CDR3 DNA reads TGTGCCAGCAGCTTGGAGGGACTAGCGGGAGGGCGGTGGTTCTTC. Encoded protein: CASSLEGLAGGRWFF.

This clone was detected only a few times. The CDR3 is CASKRGQLYGYTF. The CDR3 DNA reads as TGTGCCAGCAAAAGAGGGCAACTATATGGCTACACCTTC. The rearrangement joins TRBV7-2 to TRBJ1-2, with D unclear. The CDR3 has 13 amino acids. V was pared by 7 bases and J by 5 bases, with 14 bases between. Germline V CDR1 and CDR2: SGHTA, FQGNSA.

The genes are TRBV6-2 or TRBV6-3 and TRBJ2-5; no clear D. V lost 5 bases and J 4 bases, leaving 20 bases between the germline ends. This CDR3 spans 16 amino acids. The germline V gene encodes CDR1 MNHEY and CDR2 SVGEGT. The chain's CDR3 is CASSTNGEWYGETQYF. The CDR3 DNA sequence: TGTGCCAGCAGTACGAATGGAGAGTGGTACGGAGAGACCCAGTACTTC.

V and J are TRBV6-2 or TRBV6-3 and TRBJ2-7; 7 positions agree with TRBD1. Germline V gene sequence: CDR1 MNHEY, CDR2 SVGEGT. The CDR3 is 12 amino acids. V dropped 2 bases and J dropped 12; count of bases not matched to a gene: 7. CDR3 sequence reads: CASSYTTGATYF. DNA for the CDR3: TGTGCCAGCAGTTACACCACAGGGGCAACGTACTTC.

CDR3 bases: TGTGCCAGCAGTTTTGGCACCCCCTCCTACAATGAGCAGTTCTTC. This sequence encodes CASSFGTPSYNEQFF. J is TRBJ2-1 and V is TRBV6-2 or TRBV6-3; no clear D gene. CDR1 and CDR2 from the germline V gene are MNHEY and SVGEGT. The CDR3 runs to 15 residues. Trimming cost V 4 bases and J 0 bases, with 10 bases left between them.

This sequence joins TRBV28 and TRBJ1-5; D gene ambiguous. The V end was cut by 5 bases, the J end by 1 base, with 3 bases between. CDR1 is MDHEN and CDR2 is SYDVKM in the germline V gene. The CDR3 is 12 residues long. In nucleotides, the CDR3 is TGTGCCAGCAGTCGGAGCAATCAGCCCCAGCATTTT. It yields the protein CASSRSNQPQHF.

This clone was seen a few times. J is TRBJ1-3 and V is TRBV28, with 8 bases identical to TRBD1. CDR3 length: 16 amino acids. After removal of 5 bases from V and 0 bases from J, the junction contained 6 bases not matched to a gene. Germline values: CDR1 MDHEN, CDR2 SYDVKM. The CDR3 sequence: CASSSPGTGSGNTIYF. CDR3 nucleotide sequence: TGTGCCAGCAGTAGCCCCGGGACAGGCTCTGGAAACACCATATATTTT.

The chain links TRBV2 to TRBJ1-5, with a possible D match to TRBD1 (5 bases). Germline loops: CDR1 SNHLY, CDR2 FYNNEI. The CDR3 has 15 amino acids. V lost 6 bases and J 2 bases, leaving 14 bases between the germline ends. Written as DNA, the CDR3 is TGTGCCAGCAGCGCTAATCGGGGGGGCAATCAGCCCCAGCATTTT. It translates to CASSANRGGNQPQHF. Drawing the rest from reference TRBV2 and TRBJ1-5, the complete variable domain is EPEVTQTPSHQVTQMGQEVILRCVPISNHLYFYWYRQILGQKVEFLVSFYNNEISEKSEIFDDQFSVERPDGSNFTLKIRSTKLEDSAMYFCASSANRGGNQPQHFGDGTRLSIL.

V usage is TRBV28 and J usage is TRBJ2-7; D might be TRBD1 (5 bases). V gave up 3 bases and J gave up 12 bases, with 15 bases separating them. The V gene's germline CDR1 is MDHEN and CDR2 SYDVKM. The CDR3 contains 12 residues. This CDR3 is CASSFMQGVLYF. CDR3 coding DNA: TGTGCCAGCAGTTTTATGCAGGGCGTTTTGTACTTC.

The V gene is TRBV25-1, the J gene TRBJ2-1; TRBD2 aligns across 7 bases. Germline assignment: CDR1 MGHDK and CDR2 SYGVNS. J gave up 3 bases and V 3 bases, and 5 bases lay outside the gene matches. The CDR3 sequence is 15 residues long. CDR3 bases: TGTGCCAGCAGTGACCCAGGCGGGAGCTACAATGAGCAGTTCTTC. Translating gives CASSDPGGSYNEQFF.

The V and J genes are TRBV7-6 and TRBJ2-7, with 16 nucleotides matching TRBD2. V lost 1 base and J lost 2; bases outside the gene matches: 5. This CDR3 comprises 18 residues. Germline CDR1 reads SGHVS; CDR2 reads FNYEAQ. This CDR3 is CASSLVSGTSGRAYEQYF. The CDR3 nucleotides are TGTGCCAGCAGCTTAGTTTCGGGGACTAGCGGGAGGGCCTACGAGCAGTACTTC.

The chain links TRBV29-1 to TRBJ1-3, with a weak D call TRBD1 (6 bases). Germline CDR1 reads SQVTM; CDR2 reads ANQGSEA. The CDR3 spans 14 residues. The V end was cut by 7 bases, the J end by 4 bases, with 17 bases between. CDR3 in DNA: TGCAGCGCCCAACAGGGAGCTGGGGGAAACACCATATATTTT. The encoded protein is CSAQQGAGGNTIYF.

The CDR3 protein is CASSSGTFQRETQYF. The CDR3 coding sequence is TGTGCCAGCAGCTCCGGGACTTTCCAGAGGGAGACCCAGTACTTC. This chain uses TRBV7-2 with TRBJ2-5; D might be TRBD2 (6 bases). CDR1 and CDR2 from the germline V gene are SGHTA and FQGNSA. The V and J ends lost 4 bases and 5 bases respectively, with 17 bases between them. The CDR3 covers 15 residues.

V is TRBV27 and J is TRBJ1-1; possible D gene TRBD1, 6 bases. V lost 4 bases and J lost 0, with 12 bases in between. CDR1 MNHEY and CDR2 SMNVEV come from the germline V gene (reference sequence). CDR3 length equals 15 residues. In DNA, the CDR3 is TGTGCCAGCAGTTCAGGGGCAGGGGTGAACACTGAAGCTTTCTTT. It yields the protein CASSSGAGVNTEAFF.

This clone was observed once. The chain carries TRBV28 and TRBJ2-3; possible D gene TRBD2, 6 bases. The V gene lost 8 bases and the J gene lost 2 bases, with 17 bases spanning the gap. Per the germline V gene, CDR1 is MDHEN and CDR2 is SYDVKM. The CDR3 runs 15 residues. DNA for the CDR3: TGTGCCAGCCATGCGGGGCTGCCGCACACAGATACGCAGTATTTT. It translates to CASHAGLPHTDTQYF.

V gene TRBV27 combines with J gene TRBJ2-5, with a tentative D call TRBD2 (5 bases). The CDR3 runs to 14 residues. Germline assignment: CDR1 MNHEY and CDR2 SMNVEV (reference sequence). V was pared by 5 bases and J by 2 bases, with 12 bases between. The CDR3 region is CASSRGLRQETQYF. CDR3 sequence (DNA): TGTGCCAGCAGTCGAGGACTGAGGCAAGAGACCCAGTACTTC.